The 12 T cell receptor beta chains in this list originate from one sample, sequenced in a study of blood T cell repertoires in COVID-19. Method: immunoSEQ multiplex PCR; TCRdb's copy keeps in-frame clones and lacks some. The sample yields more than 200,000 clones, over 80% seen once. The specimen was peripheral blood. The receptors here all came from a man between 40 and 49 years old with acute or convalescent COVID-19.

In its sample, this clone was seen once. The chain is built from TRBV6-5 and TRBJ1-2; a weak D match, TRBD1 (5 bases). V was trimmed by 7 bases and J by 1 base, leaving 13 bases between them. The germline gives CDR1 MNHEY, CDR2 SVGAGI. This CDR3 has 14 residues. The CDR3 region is CASTQGRSNYGYTF. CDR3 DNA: TGTGCCAGCACCCAGGGTAGGAGTAACTATGGCTACACCTTC.

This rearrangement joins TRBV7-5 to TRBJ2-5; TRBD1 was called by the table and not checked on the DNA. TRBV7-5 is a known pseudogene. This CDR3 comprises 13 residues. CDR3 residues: CVRKGTPQETQYF. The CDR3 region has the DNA TGTGTCAGAAAGGGGACACCTCAAGAGACCCAGTACTTC.

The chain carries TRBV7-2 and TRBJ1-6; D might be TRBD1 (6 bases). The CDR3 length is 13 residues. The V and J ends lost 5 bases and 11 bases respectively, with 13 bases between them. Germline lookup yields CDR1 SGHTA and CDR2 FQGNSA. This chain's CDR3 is CASSVTGSAPLHF. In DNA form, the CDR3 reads TGTGCCAGCAGCGTGACAGGATCCGCACCCCTCCACTTT.

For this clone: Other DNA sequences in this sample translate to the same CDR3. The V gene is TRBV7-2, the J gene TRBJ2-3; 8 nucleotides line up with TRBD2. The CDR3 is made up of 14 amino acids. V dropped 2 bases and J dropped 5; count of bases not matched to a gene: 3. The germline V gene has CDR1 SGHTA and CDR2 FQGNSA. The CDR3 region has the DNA TGTGCCAGCAGCTTAAGGCGGGAGGTAGATACGCAGTATTTT. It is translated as CASSLRREVDTQYF.

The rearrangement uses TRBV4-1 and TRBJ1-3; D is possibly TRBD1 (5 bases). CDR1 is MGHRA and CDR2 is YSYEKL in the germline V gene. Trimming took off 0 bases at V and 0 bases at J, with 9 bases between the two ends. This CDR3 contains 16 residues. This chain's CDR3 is CASSQDTGLSGNTIYF. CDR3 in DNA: TGCGCCAGCAGCCAAGATACAGGCCTCTCTGGAAACACCATATATTTT.

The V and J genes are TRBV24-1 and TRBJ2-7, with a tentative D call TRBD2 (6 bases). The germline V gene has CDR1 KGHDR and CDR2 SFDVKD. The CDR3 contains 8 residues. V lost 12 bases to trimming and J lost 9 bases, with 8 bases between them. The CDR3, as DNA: TGTGCCGCCGGGGGGCAGTACTTC. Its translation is CAAGGQYF.

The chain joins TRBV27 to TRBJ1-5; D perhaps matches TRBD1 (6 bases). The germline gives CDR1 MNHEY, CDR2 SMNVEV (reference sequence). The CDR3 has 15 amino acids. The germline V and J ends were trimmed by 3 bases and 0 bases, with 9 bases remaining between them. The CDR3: CASSLNRDSNQPQHF. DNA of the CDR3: TGTGCCAGCAGTTTGAACAGGGATAGCAATCAGCCCCAGCATTTT.

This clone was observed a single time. CDR3 amino acids: CASKGGTEAFF. The CDR3 DNA follows: TGTGCCAGCAAGGGGGGGACTGAAGCTTTCTTT. The chain combines TRBV27 with TRBJ1-1, with D possibly TRBD1 on 6 matching bases. The CDR3 sequence is 11 residues long. Trimming took 7 bases from V and 5 from J, leaving 8 bases between them. Germline V gene data show CDR1 as MNHEY and CDR2 as SMNVEV (reference sequence).

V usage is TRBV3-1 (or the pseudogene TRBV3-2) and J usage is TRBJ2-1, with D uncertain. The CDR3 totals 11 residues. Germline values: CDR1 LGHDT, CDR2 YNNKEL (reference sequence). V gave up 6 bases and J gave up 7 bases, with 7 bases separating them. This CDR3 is CASSSRNEQFF. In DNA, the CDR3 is TGTGCCAGCAGTTCGAGGAATGAGCAGTTCTTC.

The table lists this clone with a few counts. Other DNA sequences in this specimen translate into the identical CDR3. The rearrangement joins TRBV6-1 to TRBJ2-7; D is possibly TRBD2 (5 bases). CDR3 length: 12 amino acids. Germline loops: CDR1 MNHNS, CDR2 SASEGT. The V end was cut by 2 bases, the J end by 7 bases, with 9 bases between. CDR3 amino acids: CASSEPGYEQYF. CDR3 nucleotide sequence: TGTGCCAGCAGTGAACCGGGGTATGAGCAGTACTTC.

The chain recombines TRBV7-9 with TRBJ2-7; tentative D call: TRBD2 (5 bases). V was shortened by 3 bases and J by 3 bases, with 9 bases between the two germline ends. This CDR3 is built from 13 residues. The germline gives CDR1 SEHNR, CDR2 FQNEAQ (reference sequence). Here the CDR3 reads CASSFPGNYEQYF. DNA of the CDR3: TGTGCCAGCAGCTTCCCGGGGAACTACGAGCAGTACTTC.

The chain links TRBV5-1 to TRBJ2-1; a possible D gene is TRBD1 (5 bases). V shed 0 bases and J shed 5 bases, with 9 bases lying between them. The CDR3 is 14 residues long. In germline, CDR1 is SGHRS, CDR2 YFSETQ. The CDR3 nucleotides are TGCGCCAGCAGCTTGGAACTACAGGACAATGAGCAGTTCTTC. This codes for CASSLELQDNEQFF.